The 20 T cell receptor beta chains reported below all come from one sample, sequenced in a study of T cells in Graves' hyperthyroidism and ophthalmopathy. RNA transcripts gave rise to amplified TCR beta CDR3 regions. When the TCR CDR3 underwent first-round RT-PCR, the HTBI primer set was used. MiXCR, run by TCRdb on the multiplex PCR reads, gives a single entry per CDR3 protein. The sample lists roughly 250,000 distinct CDR3 sequences; about 14% were seen once. The sequenced material came from blood. These receptor sequences come from a woman in her 40s with Graves' hyperthyroidism that later progressed to Graves' ophthalmopathy.

The J gene is TRBJ2-1, the V gene TRBV19; D is unresolved. The CDR3 runs to 11 residues. Germline V gene lookup returns CDR1 LNHDA and CDR2 SQIVND (reference sequence). Trimming took 7 bases from V and 8 from J, leaving 9 bases between them. CDR3 sequence reads: CASTSAYEQFF. For the CDR3, the DNA is TGTGCCAGTACGTCGGCCTATGAGCAGTTCTTC.

The chain couples TRBV27 to TRBJ2-1; 7 bases agree with TRBD1. The CDR3 consists of 18 residues. V shed 4 bases and J 4 bases; nucleotides not matched to a gene: 16. CDR1 MNHEY and CDR2 SMNVEV come from the germline V gene (reference sequence). CDR3 in amino acids: CASSSPKSGGVLYNEQFF. The CDR3, as DNA: TGTGCCAGCAGTTCCCCTAAATCAGGGGGAGTACTGTACAATGAGCAGTTCTTC.

V gene TRBV20-1 combines with J gene TRBJ2-2, with D maybe TRBD1 (6 bases). This CDR3 comprises 15 residues. V dropped 2 bases and J dropped 3 bases, with 13 bases sitting between them. Germline V gene data show CDR1 as DFQATT and CDR2 as SNEGSKA (reference sequence). The CDR3 region has the DNA TGCAGTGCTAGAAGGCCCAGGGGAGACACCGGGGAGCTGTTTTTT. Protein sequence: CSARRPRGDTGELFF.

The chain links TRBV7-2 to TRBJ1-5, with D uncertain. Germline V gene data show CDR1 as SGHTA and CDR2 as FQGNSA. Trimming removed 1 base at V and 6 bases at J, with 19 bases between. The CDR3 is 17 amino acids. As DNA, the CDR3 is TGTGCCAGCAGCTTAGGATTGGGTCCCGGCGGAGGTCAGCCCCAGCATTTT. Protein: CASSLGLGPGGGQPQHF. Together with reference TRBV7-2 and TRBJ1-5, the CDR3 gives the full variable domain: GAGVSQSPSNKVTEKGKDVELRCDPISGHTALYWYRQSLGQGLEFLIYFQGNSAPDKSGLPSDRFSAERTGGSVSTLTIQRTQQEDSAVYLCASSLGLGPGGGQPQHFGDGTRLSIL.

This clonotype showed up many times. The CDR3 DNA follows: TGTGCCAGCAGCTGGGGGTTTGGTCGGGGAAACATTCAGTACTTC. Amino acids: CASSWGFGRGNIQYF. This chain uses TRBV27 with TRBJ2-4; D might be TRBD1 or TRBD2, each matching 5 bases. Between the trimmed V and J ends, which lost 6 bases and 6 bases, there was a span of 18 bases. The CDR3 runs to 15 residues. Germline loops: CDR1 MNHEY, CDR2 SMNVEV (reference sequence).

The chain uses TRBV28 and TRBJ2-1; TRBD2 agrees at 8 bases. The CDR3 runs 19 residues. V trimming: 8 bases; J trimming: 3 bases; junction bases outside the gene matches: 21. Germline loops: CDR1 MDHEN, CDR2 SYDVKM. The CDR3 reads CASSPGGESGGGNYNEQFF. The CDR3 DNA reads as TGTGCCAGCTCTCCAGGCGGGGAGTCGGGCGGGGGGAACTACAATGAGCAGTTCTTC.

This clonotype was counted ten times or more. The gene calls are TRBV12-3 or TRBV12-4 and TRBJ1-1, with D possibly being TRBD1 (5 bases). Trimming took 4 bases from V and 5 from J, leaving 8 bases between them. This CDR3 region has 12 residues. CDR3 DNA sequence: TGTGCCAGCAGTTCTCAGGGAACTGAAGCTTTCTTT. It translates to CASSSQGTEAFF.

This clonotype was counted at least ten times. The J gene is TRBJ2-7, the V gene TRBV5-5; possibly TRBD1 for D (5 bases). Germline loops: CDR1 SGHKS, CDR2 YYEKEE (reference sequence). The CDR3 runs 13 residues. Trimming took off 0 bases at V and 3 bases at J, with 7 bases between the two ends. CDR3 sequence: CASSLGGFYEQYF. In nucleotides, the CDR3 is TGTGCCAGCAGCTTGGGGGGCTTCTACGAGCAGTACTTC.

This clonotype was counted only a few times. A read error may be the cause here, since a much bigger clone is one base away. This chain uses TRBV27 with TRBJ2-1; no clear D gene. This CDR3 spans 13 amino acids. V gave up 8 bases and J gave up 4 bases, with 12 bases separating them. Germline CDR1 MNHEY, CDR2 SMNVEV (reference sequence). In nucleotides, the CDR3 is TGTGCCAGCCTGTACCTGATGTACAATGAGCAGTTCTTC. It codes for CASLYLMYNEQFF.

This clonotype was detected ten times or more. For the CDR3, the DNA is TGTGCCATCATGGGTAGGGACAATGAGCAGTTCTTC. Protein: CAIMGRDNEQFF. This chain links TRBV10-3 with TRBJ2-1; D is undetermined. Trimming stripped 7 bases from V and 5 bases from J, with 9 bases between. The germline V gene has CDR1 ENHRY and CDR2 SYGVKD. The CDR3 spans 12 residues.

This clonotype was found many times. The J gene is TRBJ1-1, the V gene TRBV15; D might be TRBD1 (6 bases). Germline CDR1 LNHNV, CDR2 YYDKDF (reference sequence). The V end lost 0 bases, the J end lost 7 bases, and 21 bases lay between the germline ends. The CDR3 has 17 amino acids. The CDR3, as DNA: TGTGCCACCAGCAGAGAGTTCGACTTACATACGACAGGTGAAGCTTTCTTT. Translating it yields CATSREFDLHTTGEAFF. Variable domain in full (rest from reference TRBV15 and TRBJ1-1): DAMVIQNPRYQVTQFGKPVTLSCSQTLNHNVMYWYQQKSSQAPKLLFHYYDKDFNNEADTPDNFQSRRPNTSFCFLDIRSPGLGDTAMYLCATSREFDLHTTGEAFFGQGTRLTVV.

This clonotype was counted ten times or more. The chain couples TRBV12-3 or TRBV12-4 to TRBJ2-2; 8 positions match TRBD2. V shed 5 bases, J shed 3 bases, and the junction held 2 bases outside the gene matches. This CDR3 has 14 residues. CDR3 bases: TGTGCCAGCAGTCCTAGCGGGTACACCGGGGAGCTGTTTTTT. Encoded protein: CASSPSGYTGELFF.

Ten or more counts support this clonotype. The V call is TRBV3-1, the J call TRBJ1-6; D unclear. The CDR3 loop spans 14 amino acids. CDR1 is LGHDT and CDR2 is YNNKEL in the germline V gene (reference sequence). The V end was cut by 4 bases, the J end by 9 bases, with 13 bases between. As DNA, the CDR3 is TGTGCCAGCAGCCGGCGCGGTGTTATTTCACCCCTCCACTTT. As protein: CASSRRGVISPLHF.

Points on this clonotype: One base away lies a much larger clone, so this may be a sequencing read error. The CDR3 region is CSASDIAGSSYNEQLF. The CDR3 nucleotides read TGCAGTGCTAGCGATATAGCGGGAAGCTCCTACAATGAGCAGCTCTTC. The chain combines TRBV20-1 with TRBJ2-1; 8 bases align to TRBD2. Germline CDR1 is DFQATT and CDR2 is SNEGSKA (reference sequence). There are 16 residues in the CDR3.

This clonotype was counted ten times or more. This sequence joins TRBV12-3 or TRBV12-4 and TRBJ1-1, with D possibly matching TRBD1 (5 bases). V was cut by 10 bases and J by 4 bases, with 19 bases left in between. The CDR3 totals 14 residues. The CDR3 DNA reads TGTGCCAATTTAGTGGGGGAGGGGCCCACTGAAGCTTTCTTT. This codes for CANLVGEGPTEAFF.

This clonotype occurred many times. J is TRBJ1-1 and V is TRBV29-1; no clear D. This CDR3 is 11 amino acids long. Trimming left V 1 base short and J 5 bases short, with 5 bases between. Germline V gene sequence: CDR1 SQVTM, CDR2 ANQGSEA. In DNA, the CDR3 is TGCAGCGTTGAAGTGAGAACTGAAGCTTTCTTT. Protein product: CSVEVRTEAFF.

This clonotype is a singleton in its sample. This chain joins TRBV12-3 or TRBV12-4 and TRBJ2-1; 7 nucleotides line up with TRBD2. V gave up 7 bases and J gave up 1 base; unmatched junction bases: 7. This CDR3 comprises 15 residues. CDR3 sequence (DNA): TGTGCCAGCACCCCAGCGGGACGGTCCTACAATGAGCAGTTCTTC. Protein sequence: CASTPAGRSYNEQFF.

The V and J genes are TRBV20-1 and TRBJ2-7; unclear D gene. Germline V gene lookup returns CDR1 DFQATT and CDR2 SNEGSKA (reference sequence). The germline V and J ends were trimmed by 0 bases and 0 bases, with 9 bases remaining between them. The CDR3 has 14 residues. The CDR3 DNA reads as TGCAGTGCTAGAGATTCACGCAGCTCCTACGAGCAGTACTTC. It encodes CSARDSRSSYEQYF.

The V gene is TRBV2, the J gene TRBJ2-5; 12 bases align to TRBD2. The CDR3 covers 16 residues. Germline CDR1 reads SNHLY; CDR2 reads FYNNEI. V lost 6 bases, J lost 2 bases, and 7 bases stayed unmatched. As DNA, the CDR3 is TGTGCCAGCAGACGGACTAGCGGGACCACTCAAGAGACCCAGTACTTC. Protein sequence: CASRRTSGTTQETQYF.

The chain employs TRBV19 and TRBJ2-3; 7 nucleotides match TRBD1. J was trimmed by 11 bases and V by 3 bases; bases with no gene match: 11. There are 14 residues in the CDR3. Germline-derived CDR1 and CDR2 are LNHDA and SQIVND (reference sequence). The CDR3 is CASSIIFQDRRQYF. The CDR3 DNA reads TGTGCCAGTAGTATCATTTTCCAGGACAGGCGGCAGTATTTT. The variable domain in full, completed from reference TRBV19 and TRBJ2-3, reads DGGITQSPKYLFRKEGQNVTLSCEQNLNHDAMYWYRQDPGQGLRLIYYSQIVNDFQKGDIAEGYSVSREKKESFPLTVTSAQKNPTAFYLCASSIIFQDRRQYFGPGTRLTVL.